These 9 T cell receptor beta chains were sequenced from one sample in a study of T cell repertoires in aging, cancer and after chemotherapy. TCR beta rearrangements were amplified from peripheral blood genomic DNA. A mixed TRB-A/B primer pool amplified rearranged TRB by multiplex touch-down PCR. Each CDR3 protein gets one entry after TCRdb re-called the multiplex PCR reads with MiXCR. The sample lists thousands of distinct CDR3 sequences, approximately 25% occurring once. Sequencing was done on a sample of blood. The receptors were gathered from a human donor in good health.

This chain links TRBV20-1 with TRBJ2-1; D call uncertain. Trimming left V 1 base short and J 5 bases short, with 3 bases between. CDR3 size: 11 residues. Per the germline V gene, CDR1 is DFQATT and CDR2 is SNEGSKA (reference sequence). In nucleotides, the CDR3 is TGCAGTGCTAGAGGGGACAATGAGCAGTTCTTC. Its translation: CSARGDNEQFF.

The rearrangement uses TRBV24-1 and TRBJ2-1; D unclear. Trimming stripped 0 bases from V and 7 bases from J, with 3 bases between. Germline values: CDR1 KGHDR, CDR2 SFDVKD. This CDR3 has 12 amino acids. Here the CDR3 DNA reads TGTGCCACCAGTGATTTGCAGAATGAGCAGTTCTTC. This translates into CATSDLQNEQFF.

This clonotype was detected only a few times. The CDR3 coding sequence is TGTGCCAGCAGCCATAGATATGGACAGAGCACAGATACGCAGTATTTT. Translating it yields CASSHRYGQSTDTQYF. The chain couples TRBV27 to TRBJ2-3, with TRBD1 as a possible D gene (6 bases). Germline loops: CDR1 MNHEY, CDR2 SMNVEV (reference sequence). Trimming pared 6 bases from V and 0 bases from J, leaving 16 bases between. This CDR3 has 16 residues.

A remark on this clonotype: At one boundary the junction diverges from the germline segment, which might be a read error. V and J are TRBV6-2 or TRBV6-3 and TRBJ2-7; maybe TRBD2 (7 bases). Looked up from germline, CDR1 is MNHEY and CDR2 is SVGEGT. The CDR3 contains 12 residues. This CDR3 reads CAISYGGLEQYF. As DNA, the CDR3 is TGTGCCATCAGTTACGGGGGGCTCGAGCAGTACTTC.

This sequence joins TRBV12-3 or TRBV12-4 and TRBJ2-1, with 8 bases that match TRBD2. Trimming cost V 10 bases and J 6 bases; bases outside gene matches: 11. This CDR3 is built from 14 residues. This CDR3 is CATGPAGVLNEQFF. The CDR3 DNA reads as TGTGCCACCGGGCCAGCGGGAGTTCTCAATGAGCAGTTCTTC.

This clonotype was picked up one time. This CDR3 is CASSQEDKGQGPKNTEAFF. Here the CDR3 DNA reads TGCGCCAGCAGCCAAGAAGACAAAGGCCAAGGGCCCAAGAACACTGAAGCTTTCTTT. The chain is built from TRBV4-1 and TRBJ1-1; the D is unclear. The V gene lost 0 bases and the J gene lost 1 base, with 21 bases spanning the gap. The CDR3 is 19 amino acids. CDR1 is MGHRA, CDR2 YSYEKL, per germline.

The rearrangement uses TRBV20-1 and TRBJ2-5; 7 nucleotides line up with TRBD2. The germline gives CDR1 DFQATT, CDR2 SNEGSKA (reference sequence). Trimming removed 2 bases from V and 1 base from J; junction bases left unmatched: 7. CDR3 length: 15 residues. CDR3 sequence: CSARIPSGVQETQYF. The DNA of the CDR3 is TGCAGTGCTAGAATCCCTAGCGGTGTCCAAGAGACCCAGTACTTC.

This clonotype was recorded a few times. The DNA for the CDR3 is TGTGCCAGCAGTTACACGGACAGAGGCTCCGAGCAGTACTTC. It specifies CASSYTDRGSEQYF. The chain carries TRBV6-2 or TRBV6-3 and TRBJ2-7; D might be TRBD1 (6 bases). Between the trimmed V and J ends, which lost 2 bases and 6 bases, there was a span of 14 bases. This CDR3 region has 14 residues. CDR1 and CDR2 from the germline V gene are MNHEY and SVGEGT.

The chain uses TRBV7-2 and TRBJ1-1, with D possibly matching TRBD1 (5 bases). The CDR3 is 15 residues long. Trimming removed 0 bases at V and 4 bases at J, with 12 bases between. Germline values: CDR1 SGHTA, CDR2 FQGNSA. CDR3 sequence (DNA): TGTGCCAGCAGCTTAGCCCAGGGACGGGTCACTGAAGCTTTCTTT. As protein: CASSLAQGRVTEAFF. Filled out from reference TRBV7-2 and TRBJ1-1, the complete variable domain reads GAGVSQSPSNKVTEKGKDVELRCDPISGHTALYWYRQSLGQGLEFLIYFQGNSAPDKSGLPSDRFSAERTGGSVSTLTIQRTQQEDSAVYLCASSLAQGRVTEAFFGQGTRLTVV.